The next 14 T cell receptor beta chains were all read from a single sample in a study of T cells in localized non-small cell lung cancer (dated by TCRdb to the early 2020s). Library preparation was by the immunoSEQ multiplex PCR assay. Sourced from immuneACCESS, this table was stored by TCRdb with only in-frame sequences that have V and J called. A share of the clones is absent; for the studies checked, an unresolved V gene accounts for under half, and the remainder has no known explanation. A total of just over 70,000 clones appear in this sample, 80% to 90% of them only once. Just over 20% of the sample is in the top ten clones. The material was peripheral blood, obtained before any cancer treatment. These receptors were obtained from a male donor aged 60 or over with stage III squamous cell lung carcinoma.

J is TRBJ2-6 and V is TRBV5-1; a possible D gene is TRBD1 (6 bases). Germline assignment: CDR1 SGHRS and CDR2 YFSETQ. Trimming shortened V by 4 bases and J by 0 bases, and 14 bases separated the two germline ends. The CDR3 has 17 amino acids. The CDR3: CASSAYRASSGANVLTF. In nucleotides, the CDR3 is TGCGCCAGCAGCGCTTACAGGGCCTCCTCTGGGGCCAACGTCCTGACTTTC.

This rearrangement joins TRBV7-3 to TRBJ2-7, with D perhaps TRBD1 or TRBD2 (7 bases each). The V end was cut by 5 bases, the J end by 2 bases, with 16 bases between. Germline V gives CDR1 SGHTA, CDR2 FQGTGA. This CDR3 has 15 amino acids. DNA of the CDR3: TGTGCCAGCAGCCCTCAGGGGGGGGAGGCCTACGAGCAGTACTTC. Protein sequence: CASSPQGGEAYEQYF. The full variable domain, its missing parts supplied by reference TRBV7-3 and TRBJ2-7, is GAGVSQTPSNKVTEKGKYVELRCDPISGHTALYWYRQSLGQGPEFLIYFQGTGAADDSGLPNDRFFAVRPEGSVSTLKIQRTERGDSAVYLCASSPQGGEAYEQYFGPGTRLTVT.

The chain links TRBV6-5 to TRBJ2-3; D might be TRBD1 (5 bases). The CDR3 has 15 amino acids. V lost 0 bases, J lost 2 bases, and 9 bases lay in between. The V gene's germline CDR1 is MNHEY and CDR2 SVGAGI. CDR3 coding DNA: TGTGCCAGCAGTTACTCCCGACAGATCACAGATACGCAGTATTTT. This codes for CASSYSRQITDTQYF.

The V and J genes are TRBV18 and TRBJ1-1, with D hard to call. This CDR3 contains 14 residues. The ends were cut back, 0 bases at V and 4 bases at J, with 9 bases in the middle. Germline V CDR1 and CDR2: KGHSH, LQKENI. For the CDR3, the DNA is TGTGCCAGCTCACCACCAAGTAGGAGCACTGAAGCTTTCTTT. Amino acids: CASSPPSRSTEAFF.

DNA of the CDR3: TGTGCCAGCAGCCCTCTAGCAGGTAGCACAGATACGCAGTATTTT. This gives the protein CASSPLAGSTDTQYF. The chain recombines TRBV7-9 with TRBJ2-3; weak D call: TRBD2 (5 bases). Per germline, CDR1 SEHNR and CDR2 FQNEAQ (reference sequence). The CDR3 spans 15 residues. The V and J ends lost 5 bases and 0 bases respectively, with 12 bases between them. Supplemented by reference TRBV7-9 and TRBJ2-3, the full variable domain reads DTGVSQNPRHKITKRGQNVTFRCDPISEHNRLYWYRQTLGQGPEFLTYFQNEAQLEKSRLLSDRFSAERPKGSFSTLEIQRTEQGDSAMYLCASSPLAGSTDTQYFGPGTRLTVL.

This clone occurred a few times. The genes are TRBV7-6 and TRBJ2-1, with a weak D call TRBD2 (5 bases). Germline CDR1 is SGHVS and CDR2 is FNYEAQ. The CDR3 is 15 residues long. The V and J ends lost 6 bases and 0 bases respectively, with 12 bases between them. The CDR3 region has the DNA TGTGCCAGCAGTTACGAGGCGGGCTCCTACAATGAGCAGTTCTTC. This translates into CASSYEAGSYNEQFF.

The chain links TRBV7-9 to TRBJ2-6, with D perhaps given as TRBD1 or TRBD2 (6 bases each). CDR3 length equals 16 residues. The V and J ends lost 3 bases and 4 bases respectively, with 13 bases between them. Germline V gives CDR1 SEHNR, CDR2 FQNEAQ (reference sequence). In DNA, the CDR3 is TGTGCCAGCAGCTTCGGGGGCTTGTCAGGGGCCAACGTCCTGACTTTC. Amino acids: CASSFGGLSGANVLTF.

Comment on this clone: The sample has other DNA sequences that encode this CDR3 too. V and J are TRBV6-5 and TRBJ2-3, with TRBD1 identical over 8 bases. The CDR3 has 16 amino acids. V shed 4 bases, J shed 5 bases, and the junction held 11 bases outside the gene matches. CDR1 and CDR2 from the germline V gene are MNHEY and SVGAGI. The CDR3 region has the DNA TGTGCCAGCAGTTTCAATCCCAGGGGGCGAGTAGATACGCAGTATTTT. It translates to CASSFNPRGRVDTQYF.

J is TRBJ2-3 and V is TRBV28; 8 bases are a match to TRBD2. Losses at the gene ends were 3 bases for V and 1 base for J; bases not matched to a gene: 3. Germline CDR1 reads MDHEN; CDR2 reads SYDVKM. This CDR3 comprises 15 residues. The CDR3 is CASSFRGGGTDTQYF. For the CDR3, the DNA is TGTGCCAGCAGTTTCCGGGGGGGCGGCACAGATACGCAGTATTTT.

The CDR3 sequence is CASSEAGGKNIQYF. DNA of the CDR3: TGTGCCAGCAGTGAAGCCGGCGGAAAAAACATTCAGTACTTC. The chain is built from TRBV6-1 and TRBJ2-4; D gene unclear. The CDR3 runs to 14 residues. Germline-derived CDR1 and CDR2 are MNHNS and SASEGT. With 0 bases removed from V and 4 bases from J, the gap between germline ends came to 7 bases.

The gene calls are TRBV29-1 and TRBJ2-2; D is perhaps TRBD1 (6 bases). The V end lost 3 bases, the J end lost 0 bases, and 11 bases lay between the germline ends. The CDR3 spans 15 residues. Germline loops: CDR1 SQVTM, CDR2 ANQGSEA. As DNA, the CDR3 is TGCAGCGTTGATTCAGGGGCTACGAACACCGGGGAGCTGTTTTTT. This gives the protein CSVDSGATNTGELFF.

The V gene is TRBV5-4, the J gene TRBJ2-1, with 9 bases matching TRBD2. There are 16 residues in the CDR3. Per the germline V gene, CDR1 is SGHNT and CDR2 is YYREEE (reference sequence). Unmatched junction bases numbered 6, after V lost 1 base and J lost 4 bases. The CDR3 DNA sequence: TGTGCCAGCAGCTTGTTAGCGGGGGCCGCATACAATGAGCAGTTCTTC. Its protein is CASSLLAGAAYNEQFF.

V gene TRBV7-9 combines with J gene TRBJ2-5; maybe TRBD1 (6 bases). Germline V CDR1 and CDR2: SEHNR, FQNEAQ (reference sequence). Between the trimmed V and J ends, which lost 5 bases and 2 bases, there was a span of 18 bases. This CDR3 comprises 16 residues. CDR3 residues: CASSKLGDIPQETQYF. For the CDR3, the DNA is TGTGCCAGCAGCAAGTTAGGGGACATCCCGCAAGAGACCCAGTACTTC.

This chain uses TRBV11-2 with TRBJ1-1, with TRBD1 identical over 12 bases. V lost 5 bases to trimming and J lost 4 bases; unmatched junction nucleotides: 5. Per the germline V gene, CDR1 is SGHAT and CDR2 is FQNNGV. The CDR3 totals 15 residues. CDR3 sequence reads: CASSPGGQGATEAFF. Written as DNA, the CDR3 is TGTGCCAGCAGCCCCGGGGGACAGGGGGCCACTGAAGCTTTCTTT. Full variable domain (missing parts from reference TRBV11-2 and TRBJ1-1): EAGVAQSPRYKIIEKRQSVAFWCNPISGHATLYWYQQILGQGPKLLIQFQNNGVVDDSQLPKDRFSAERLKGVDSTLKIQPAKLEDSAVYLCASSPGGQGATEAFFGQGTRLTVV.